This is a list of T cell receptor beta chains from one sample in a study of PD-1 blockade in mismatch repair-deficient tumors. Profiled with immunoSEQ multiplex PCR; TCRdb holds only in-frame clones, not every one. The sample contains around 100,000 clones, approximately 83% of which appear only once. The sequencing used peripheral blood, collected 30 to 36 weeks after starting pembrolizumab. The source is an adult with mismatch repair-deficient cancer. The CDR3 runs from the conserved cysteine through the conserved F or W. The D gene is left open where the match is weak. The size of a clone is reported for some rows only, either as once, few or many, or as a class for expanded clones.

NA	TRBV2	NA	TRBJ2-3	TGTGCCAGCAGTGACGTAGGTAGCGGTGGCACAGATACGCAGTATTTT	CASSDVGSGGTDTQYF
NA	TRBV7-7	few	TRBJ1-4	TGTGCTAGCAGCTTAGCAGAAAAGGGGATACTGTTTTTT	CASSLAEKGILFF
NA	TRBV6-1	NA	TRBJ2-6	TGTGCCAGCAGTGAAAGCTCCGGGGCCAACGTCCTGACTTTC	CASSESSGANVLTF
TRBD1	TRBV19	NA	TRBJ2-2	TGTGCCAGTCGGGACAGGGGATTGAACACCGGGGAGCTGTTTTTT	CASRDRGLNTGELFF
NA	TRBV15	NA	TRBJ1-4	TGTGCCACCAGCAGAAGGAGGGAGGCTTCTAATGAAAAACTGTTTTTT	CATSRRREASNEKLFF
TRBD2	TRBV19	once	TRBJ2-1	TGTGCCAGTAGTCCCCTAGCGGGAATGACCAACTACAATGAGCAGTTCTTC	CASSPLAGMTNYNEQFF
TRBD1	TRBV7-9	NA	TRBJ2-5	TGTGCCAGCAGCTCAACAGGGGGCGAAGAGACCCAGTACTTC	CASSSTGGEETQYF
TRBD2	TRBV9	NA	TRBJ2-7	TGTGCCAGCAGTCCCACGGGAGGGGCTACCTACGAGCAGTACTTC	CASSPTGGATYEQYF
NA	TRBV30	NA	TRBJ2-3	TGTGCCTGGAGTGATGGAAGTACTAGCACAGATACGCAGTATTTT	CAWSDGSTSTDTQYF
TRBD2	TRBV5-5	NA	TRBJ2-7	TGTGCCAGCAGCCCTCCGGGACTAGCGGGTGAGCAGTACTTC	CASSPPGLAGEQYF
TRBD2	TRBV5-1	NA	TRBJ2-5	TGCGCCAGCAGCAAAACCACTAGCGGACGGTACCAAGAGACCCAGTACTTC	CASSKTTSGRYQETQYF
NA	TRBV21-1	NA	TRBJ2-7	TGTGCCAGCAGCAAACAGACGTGGACAGGGAGGTCATCAGCAAGCTACGAGCAGTACTTC	CASSKQTWTGRSSASYEQYF
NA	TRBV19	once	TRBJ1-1	TGTGCCAGCTCCCGGAGTAACATTGTGCTGGAAGCTTTCTTT	CASSRSNIVLEAFF
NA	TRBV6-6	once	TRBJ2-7	TGTGCCAGCAAGGGCCCTTCCTACGAGCAGTACTTC	CASKGPSYEQYF
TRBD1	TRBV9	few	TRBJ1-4	TGTGCCAGCAGCGGAGGGGGCCGTGAAAAACTGTTTTTT	CASSGGGREKLFF
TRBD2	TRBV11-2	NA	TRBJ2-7	TGTGCCAGCAGCCCGGGGACTAGCGGGTACTACGAGCAGTACTTC	CASSPGTSGYYEQYF
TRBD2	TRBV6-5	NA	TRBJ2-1	TGTGCCAGCAGTGTAGCGGGAGGGCCTCGTGAGCAGTTCTTC	CASSVAGGPREQFF
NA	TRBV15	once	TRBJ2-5	TGTGCCACCAGCGAGGAACCGGCAGCCCAAGAGACCCAGTACTTC	CATSEEPAAQETQYF
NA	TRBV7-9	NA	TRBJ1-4	TGTGCCAGCAGCTTCCAGGGAGGTGAAAAACTGTTTTTT	CASSFQGGEKLFF
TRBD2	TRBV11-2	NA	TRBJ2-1	TGTGCCAGCAGGTCTAGCGGGAGGGCCCCCTACAATGAGCAGTTCTTC	CASRSSGRAPYNEQFF
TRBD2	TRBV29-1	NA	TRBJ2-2	TGCAGCGTTGTTCTTTTTTCAGAACGGGAGGGCCGGGACGGGGAGCTGTTTTTT	CSVVLFSEREGRDGELFF
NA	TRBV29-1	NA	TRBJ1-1	TGCAGCGCCCGCCCTTTAGGCACTGAAGCTTTCTTT	CSARPLGTEAFF
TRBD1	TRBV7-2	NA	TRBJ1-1	TGTGCCAGCAGCTTAGAGGGGGCACAGTCCGATGTCGCTTTCTTT	CASSLEGAQSDVAFF
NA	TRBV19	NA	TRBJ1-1	TGTGCCAGTAGTCCGAGGTCGGGGGGGAACACTGAAGCTTTCTTT	CASSPRSGGNTEAFF
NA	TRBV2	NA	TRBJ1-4	TGTGCCAGCAGTGATGGGCAGGATAATGAAAAACTGTTTTTT	CASSDGQDNEKLFF